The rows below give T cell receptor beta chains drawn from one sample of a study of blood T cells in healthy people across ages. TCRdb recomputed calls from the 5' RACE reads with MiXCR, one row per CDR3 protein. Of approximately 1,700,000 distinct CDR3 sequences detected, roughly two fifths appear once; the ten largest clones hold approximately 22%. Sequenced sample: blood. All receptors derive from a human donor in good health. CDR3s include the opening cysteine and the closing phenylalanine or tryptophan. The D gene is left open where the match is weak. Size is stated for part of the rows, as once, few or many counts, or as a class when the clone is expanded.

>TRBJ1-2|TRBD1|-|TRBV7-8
CASGHIEDRVRLWGYTF
TGTGCCAGCGGCCACATCGAGGACAGGGTGAGGCTGTGGGGCTACACCTTC
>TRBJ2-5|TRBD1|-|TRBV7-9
CASSLPTGGVETQYF
TGTGCCAGCAGCTTACCGACAGGGGGCGTTGAGACCCAGTACTTC
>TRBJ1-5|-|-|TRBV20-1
CSAGRGSDQPQHF
TGCAGTGCCGGAAGGGGTTCGGATCAGCCCCAGCATTTT
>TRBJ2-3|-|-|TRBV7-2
CASSLQGSTAGTQYF
TGTGCCAGCAGCTTGCAGGGGAGTACAGCAGGTACGCAGTATTTT
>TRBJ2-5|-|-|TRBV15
CATSRDSSETQYF
TGTGCCACCAGCAGAGACAGTTCAGAGACCCAGTACTTC
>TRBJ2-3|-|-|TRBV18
CASSGQYTDTQYF
TGTGCCAGCTCAGGCCAATACACAGATACGCAGTATTTT
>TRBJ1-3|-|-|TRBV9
CASSVQGGQNSGNTIYF
TGTGCCAGCAGCGTTCAGGGTGGACAGAACTCTGGAAACACCATATATTTT
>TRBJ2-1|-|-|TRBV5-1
CASSLDGRNYNGQFF
TGCGCCAGCAGCCTGGACGGGCGAAACTACAATGGGCAGTTCTTC
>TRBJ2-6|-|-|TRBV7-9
CASSLIGVSGANVLTF
TGTGCCAGCAGCCTAATAGGGGTCTCTGGGGCCAACGTCCTGACTTTC
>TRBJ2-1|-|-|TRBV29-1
CSVVGREALNEQFF
TGCAGCGTTGTCGGCAGGGAGGCCCTCAATGAGCAGTTCTTC
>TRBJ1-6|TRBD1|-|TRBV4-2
CASSTETGPDSPLHF
TGTGCCAGCAGCACCGAGACAGGGCCGGATTCACCCCTCCACTTT
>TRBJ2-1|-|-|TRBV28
CASSSGTSVGASYNEQFF
TGTGCCAGCAGTTCCGGGACGTCAGTAGGGGCCTCCTACAATGAGCAGTTCTTC
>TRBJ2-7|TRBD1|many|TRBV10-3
CAIRAGTGDYEQYF
TGTGCCATCAGGGCGGGGACAGGGGACTACGAGCAGTACTTC
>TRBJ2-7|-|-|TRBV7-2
CASSFGVRGYEQYF
TGTGCCAGCAGCTTCGGGGTGAGGGGATACGAGCAGTACTTC
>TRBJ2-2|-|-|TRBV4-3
CASSQEMARGSTGELFF
TGCGCCAGCAGCCAAGAGATGGCAAGGGGTAGTACCGGGGAGCTGTTTTTT
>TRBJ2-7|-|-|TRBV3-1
CASSQDLSRNEQYF
TGTGCCAGCAGCCAAGATTTGTCGAGGAACGAGCAGTACTTC
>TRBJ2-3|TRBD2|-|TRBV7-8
CASSLAGRDYRTDTQYF
TGTGCCAGCAGCCTAGCGGGGCGCGACTACCGCACAGATACGCAGTATTTT
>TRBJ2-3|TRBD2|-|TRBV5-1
CTSSLPLAGGSTDTQYF
TGCACCAGCAGTTTGCCCCTAGCGGGGGGCTCCACAGATACGCAGTATTTT
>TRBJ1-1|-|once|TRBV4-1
CASSQDSRIRAFF
TGCGCCAGCAGCCAAGATTCGAGGATACGAGCTTTCTTT
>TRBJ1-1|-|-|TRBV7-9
CASLMGEDTEAFF
TGTGCCAGCCTGATGGGTGAGGACACTGAAGCTTTCTTT
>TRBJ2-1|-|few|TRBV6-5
CASSRGTLQETQFF
TGTGCCAGCAGTAGGGGGACACTCCAAGAGACCCAGTTCTTC
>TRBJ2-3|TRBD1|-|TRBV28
CASRPGTGRGTDTQYF
TGTGCCAGCAGACCCGGGACAGGGAGAGGGACAGATACGCAGTATTTT
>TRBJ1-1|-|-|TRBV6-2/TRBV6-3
CASSLIIHDGHTEAFF
TGTGCCAGCAGTTTAATCATCCATGATGGGCACACTGAAGCTTTCTTT
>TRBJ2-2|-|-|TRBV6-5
CASSYSPSWGGELFF
TGTGCCAGCAGTTACTCCCCCAGTTGGGGCGGGGAGCTGTTTTTT
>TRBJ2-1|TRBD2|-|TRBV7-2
CASSLRSGLAGGAAREQFF
TGTGCCAGCAGCTTACGATCTGGTCTAGCGGGGGGGGCCGCTCGGGAGCAGTTCTTC
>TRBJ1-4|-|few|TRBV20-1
CSATGVRGSNEKLFF
TGCAGTGCTACGGGTGTCAGGGGATCTAATGAAAAACTGTTTTTT
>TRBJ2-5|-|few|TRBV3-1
CASSHPWGDGEETQYF
TGTGCCAGCAGCCACCCCTGGGGGGACGGAGAAGAGACCCAGTACTTC
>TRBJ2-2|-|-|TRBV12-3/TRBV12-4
CASSLSAAGELFF
TGTGCCAGCAGTTTATCAGCGGCCGGGGAGCTGTTTTTT
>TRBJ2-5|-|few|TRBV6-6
CTSSYWETQYF
TGTACCAGCAGTTATTGGGAGACCCAGTACTTC
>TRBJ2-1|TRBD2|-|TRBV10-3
CAITPGLAGDFSYNEQFF
TGTGCCATCACCCCGGGACTAGCGGGGGACTTCTCCTACAATGAGCAGTTCTTC
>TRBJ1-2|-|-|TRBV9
CASRVAGEYGYTF
TGTGCCAGCAGAGTGGCAGGGGAATATGGCTACACCTTC
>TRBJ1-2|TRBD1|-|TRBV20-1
CSATDRGGGGYTF
TGCAGTGCAACGGACAGGGGTGGAGGTGGCTACACCTTC
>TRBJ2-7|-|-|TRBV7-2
CASSHNLHYEQYF
TGTGCCAGCAGCCACAACCTCCACTACGAGCAGTACTTC
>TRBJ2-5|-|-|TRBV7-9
CASSLEHKQETQYF
TGTGCCAGCAGCTTAGAGCATAAGCAAGAGACCCAGTACTTC
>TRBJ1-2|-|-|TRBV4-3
CASSQDLGLVYGYTF
TGCGCCAGCAGCCAAGATCTGGGGTTGGTCTATGGCTACACCTTC
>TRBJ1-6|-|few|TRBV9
CASSVAPGKESPLHF
TGTGCCAGCAGCGTAGCTCCGGGGAAAGAATCACCCCTCCACTTT
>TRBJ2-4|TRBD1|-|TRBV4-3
CASSHKTGQEYIQYF
TGCGCCAGCAGCCACAAGACGGGACAGGAATACATTCAGTACTTC
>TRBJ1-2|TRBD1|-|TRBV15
CATSRHREQGADGYTF
TGTGCCACCAGCAGGCACCGGGAACAGGGGGCGGATGGCTACACCTTC
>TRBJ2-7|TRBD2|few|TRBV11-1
CASRGPAGAYEQYF
TGTGCCAGCAGGGGGCCAGCGGGGGCCTACGAGCAGTACTTC
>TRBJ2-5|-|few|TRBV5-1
CASSPTSNTWGQETQYF
TGCGCCAGCAGCCCAACGTCCAACACGTGGGGGCAAGAGACCCAGTACTTC
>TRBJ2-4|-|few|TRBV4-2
CASSQGRAMAKNIQYF
TGTGCCAGCAGCCAAGGAAGAGCGATGGCCAAAAACATTCAGTACTTC
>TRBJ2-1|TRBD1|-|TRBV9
CASSEPGQVLNEQFF
TGTGCCAGCAGCGAGCCGGGACAGGTCCTCAATGAGCAGTTCTTC
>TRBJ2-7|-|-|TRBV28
CASSSTEDEQYF
TGTGCCAGCAGTTCAACAGAGGACGAGCAGTACTTC
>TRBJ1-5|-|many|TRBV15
CATSRDLVSNQPQHF
TGTGCCACCAGCAGAGATTTGGTTAGCAATCAGCCCCAGCATTTT
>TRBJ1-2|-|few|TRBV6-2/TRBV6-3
CASRMTRDYGYTF
TGTGCCAGCAGGATGACCCGGGACTATGGCTACACCTTC